A single sample gave rise to the 6 T cell receptor beta chains below, sequenced in a study of Graves' ophthalmopathy and Graves' hyperthyroidism. RNA transcripts yielded amplified TCR beta CDR3 regions. The library came from an HTBI-primed first-round RT-PCR and a second-round multiplex PCR. TCRdb used MiXCR to reprocess the multiplex PCR reads, holding one entry per CDR3 protein. The repertoire has about 200,000 distinct CDR3 sequences, 25% to 30% of them found once; the top ten carry about 9.3%. The specimen was peripheral blood. These receptors all come from a man aged 50 to 60 with Graves' ophthalmopathy.

This clonotype was detected many times. This rearrangement joins TRBV5-1 to TRBJ1-1; D remains unclear. Trimming took off 4 bases at V and 4 bases at J, with 17 bases between the two ends. CDR3 length: 15 amino acids. Germline loops: CDR1 SGHRS, CDR2 YFSETQ. The CDR3 spells CASSGDGRVGTEAFF. CDR3 DNA: TGCGCCAGCAGCGGAGACGGCCGGGTGGGCACTGAAGCTTTCTTT.

The table lists this clonotype with many counts. The rearrangement uses TRBV12-3 or TRBV12-4 and TRBJ2-6; TRBD2 is a possible D gene (5 bases). The CDR3 extends over 14 amino acids. Trimming took off 8 bases at V and 0 bases at J, with 8 bases between the two ends. The CDR3 loop reads CASGSSSGANVLTF. CDR3 nucleotides: TGTGCCAGCGGGAGTTCCTCTGGGGCCAACGTCCTGACTTTC.

This clonotype was seen many times. The chain employs TRBV7-2 and TRBJ2-7, with a possible D match to TRBD1 (5 bases). The CDR3 consists of 11 residues. V lost 5 bases to trimming and J lost 7 bases, with 9 bases between them. From germline, CDR1 is SGHTA and CDR2 FQGNSA. The CDR3: CASSPGWEQYF. CDR3 DNA: TGTGCCAGCAGCCCAGGGTGGGAGCAGTACTTC.

The sample holds one count of this clonotype. J is TRBJ1-1 and V is TRBV6-1; no clear D gene. The V gene lost 7 bases and the J gene lost 4 bases, with 13 bases spanning the gap. This CDR3 contains 13 residues. Germline V gene data show CDR1 as MNHNS and CDR2 as SASEGT. The CDR3 sequence: CASTETSGTEAFF. The CDR3 DNA sequence: TGTGCCAGCACGGAGACCAGCGGCACTGAAGCTTTCTTT.

This clonotype was recorded at least ten times. The genes are TRBV6-5 and TRBJ1-5; 9 positions agree with TRBD1. Germline values: CDR1 MNHEY, CDR2 SVGAGI. The J segment lost 0 bases and the V segment lost 6 bases, leaving 3 bases of the junction unmatched. CDR3 length: 15 residues. Written as DNA, the CDR3 is TGTGCCAGCAGACGGACAGGGGATAGCAATCAGCCCCAGCATTTT. This translates into CASRRTGDSNQPQHF.

This clonotype was found many times. V usage is TRBV7-2 and J usage is TRBJ2-5; no reliable D call. The CDR3 totals 15 residues. V shed 0 bases and J shed 4 bases, with 12 bases lying between them. The germline CDR1 and CDR2 sequences are SGHTA and FQGNSA. The CDR3 here is CASSLAATHLETQYF. The CDR3 DNA reads TGTGCCAGCAGCTTAGCTGCCACTCACTTAGAGACCCAGTACTTC. The full variable domain, its missing parts supplied by reference TRBV7-2 and TRBJ2-5, is GAGVSQSPSNKVTEKGKDVELRCDPISGHTALYWYRQSLGQGLEFLIYFQGNSAPDKSGLPSDRFSAERTGGSVSTLTIQRTQQEDSAVYLCASSLAATHLETQYFGPGTRLLVL.